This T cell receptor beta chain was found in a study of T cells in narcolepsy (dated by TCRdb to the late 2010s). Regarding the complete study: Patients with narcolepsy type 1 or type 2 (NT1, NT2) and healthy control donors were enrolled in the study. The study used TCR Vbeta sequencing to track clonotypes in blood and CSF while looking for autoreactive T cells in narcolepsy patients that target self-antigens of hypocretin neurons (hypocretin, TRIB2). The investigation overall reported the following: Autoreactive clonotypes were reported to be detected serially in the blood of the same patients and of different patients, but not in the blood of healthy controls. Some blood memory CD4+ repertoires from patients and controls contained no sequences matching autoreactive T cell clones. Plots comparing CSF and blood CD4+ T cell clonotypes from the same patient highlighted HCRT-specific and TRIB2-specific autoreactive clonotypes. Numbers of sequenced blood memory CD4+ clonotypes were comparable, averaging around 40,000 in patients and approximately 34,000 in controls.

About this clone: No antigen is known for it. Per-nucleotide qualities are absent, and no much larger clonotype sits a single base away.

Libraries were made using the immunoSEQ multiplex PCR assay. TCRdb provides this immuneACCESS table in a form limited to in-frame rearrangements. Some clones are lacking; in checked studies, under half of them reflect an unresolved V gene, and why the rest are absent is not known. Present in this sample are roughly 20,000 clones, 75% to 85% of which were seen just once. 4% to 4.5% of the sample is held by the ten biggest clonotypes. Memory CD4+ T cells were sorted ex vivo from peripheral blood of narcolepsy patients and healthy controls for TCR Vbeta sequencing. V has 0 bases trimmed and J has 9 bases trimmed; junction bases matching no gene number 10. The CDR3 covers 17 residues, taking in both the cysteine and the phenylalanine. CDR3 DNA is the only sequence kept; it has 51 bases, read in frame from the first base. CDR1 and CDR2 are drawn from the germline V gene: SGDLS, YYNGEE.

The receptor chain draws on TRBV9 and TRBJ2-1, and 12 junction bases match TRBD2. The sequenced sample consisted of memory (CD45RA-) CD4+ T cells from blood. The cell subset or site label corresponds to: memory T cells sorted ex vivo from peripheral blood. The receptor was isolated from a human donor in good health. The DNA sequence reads TGTGCCAGCAGCGTAGCTAGCCTAGCGGGGGGGTCGGGTGAGCAGTTCTTC. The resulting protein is CASSVASLAGGSGEQFF. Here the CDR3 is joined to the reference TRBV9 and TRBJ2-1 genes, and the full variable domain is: DSGVTQTPKHLITATGQRVTLRCSPRSGDLSVYWYQQSLDQGLQFLIQYYNGEERAKGNILERFSAQQFPDLHSELNLSSLELGDSALYFCASSVASLAGGSGEQFFGPGTRLTVL.